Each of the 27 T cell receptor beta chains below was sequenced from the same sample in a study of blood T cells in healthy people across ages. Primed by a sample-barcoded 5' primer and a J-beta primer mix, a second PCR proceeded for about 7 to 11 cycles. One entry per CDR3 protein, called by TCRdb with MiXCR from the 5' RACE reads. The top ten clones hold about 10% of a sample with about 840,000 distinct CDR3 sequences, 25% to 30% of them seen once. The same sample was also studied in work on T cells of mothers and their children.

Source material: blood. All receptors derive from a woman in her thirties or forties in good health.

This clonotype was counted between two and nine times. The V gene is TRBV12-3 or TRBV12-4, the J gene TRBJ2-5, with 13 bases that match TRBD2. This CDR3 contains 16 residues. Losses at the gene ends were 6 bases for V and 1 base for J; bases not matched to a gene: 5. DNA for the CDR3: TGTGCCAGCAGCCTGACTAGCGGGGGGTCCCAAGAGACCCAGTACTTC. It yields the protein CASSLTSGGSQETQYF.

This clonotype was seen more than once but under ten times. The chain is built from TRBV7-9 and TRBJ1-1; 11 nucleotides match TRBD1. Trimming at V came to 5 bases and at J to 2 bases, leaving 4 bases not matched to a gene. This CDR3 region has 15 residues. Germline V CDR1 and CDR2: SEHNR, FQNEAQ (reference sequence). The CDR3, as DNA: TGTGCCAGCAGCGAGGACAGGGGGCTAAACACTGAAGCTTTCTTT. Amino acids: CASSEDRGLNTEAFF.

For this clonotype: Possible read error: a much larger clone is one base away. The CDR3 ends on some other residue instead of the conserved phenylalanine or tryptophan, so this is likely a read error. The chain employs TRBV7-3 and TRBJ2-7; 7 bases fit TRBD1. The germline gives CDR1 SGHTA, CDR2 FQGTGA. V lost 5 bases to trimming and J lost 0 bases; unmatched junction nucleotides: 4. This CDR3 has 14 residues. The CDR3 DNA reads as TGTGCCAGCAGCCCGACAGGGAACTCCTACGAGCAGTACTGC. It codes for CASSPTGNSYEQYC.

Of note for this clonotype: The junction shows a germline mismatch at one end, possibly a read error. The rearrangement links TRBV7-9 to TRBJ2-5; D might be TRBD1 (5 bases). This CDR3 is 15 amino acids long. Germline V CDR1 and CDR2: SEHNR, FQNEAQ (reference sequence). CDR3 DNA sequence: TGTTCCAGCTCGTATCAGGACACCGTTCGTTCTGAGCAGTACTTC. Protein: CSSSYQDTVRSEQYF.

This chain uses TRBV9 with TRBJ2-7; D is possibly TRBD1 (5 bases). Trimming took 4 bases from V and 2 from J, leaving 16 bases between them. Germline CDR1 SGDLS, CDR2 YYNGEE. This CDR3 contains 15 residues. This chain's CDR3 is CASSLTASDTYEQYF. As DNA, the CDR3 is TGTGCCAGCAGCCTGACAGCTTCTGATACCTACGAGCAGTACTTC.

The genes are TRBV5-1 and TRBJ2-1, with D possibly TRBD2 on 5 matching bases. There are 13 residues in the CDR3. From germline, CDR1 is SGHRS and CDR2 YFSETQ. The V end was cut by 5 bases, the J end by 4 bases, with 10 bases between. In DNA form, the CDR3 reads TGCGCCAGCAGGGCGGGCGATTACAATGAGCAGTTCTTC. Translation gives CASRAGDYNEQFF.

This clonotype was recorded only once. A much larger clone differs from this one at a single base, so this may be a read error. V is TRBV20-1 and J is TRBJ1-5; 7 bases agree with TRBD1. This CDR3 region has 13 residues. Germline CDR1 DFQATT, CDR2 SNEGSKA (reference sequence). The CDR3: CSAGGQSFEPPHF. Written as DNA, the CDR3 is TGCAGTGCTGGGGGACAGAGTTTCGAGCCCCCGCATTTT.

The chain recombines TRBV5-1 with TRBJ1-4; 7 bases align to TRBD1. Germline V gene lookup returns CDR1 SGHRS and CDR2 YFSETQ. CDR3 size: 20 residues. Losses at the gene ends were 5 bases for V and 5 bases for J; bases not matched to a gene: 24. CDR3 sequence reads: CASSLTDARDRTFSNEKLFF. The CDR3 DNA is TGCGCCAGCAGTTTAACCGACGCCCGGGACAGAACCTTTTCCAATGAAAAACTGTTTTTT.

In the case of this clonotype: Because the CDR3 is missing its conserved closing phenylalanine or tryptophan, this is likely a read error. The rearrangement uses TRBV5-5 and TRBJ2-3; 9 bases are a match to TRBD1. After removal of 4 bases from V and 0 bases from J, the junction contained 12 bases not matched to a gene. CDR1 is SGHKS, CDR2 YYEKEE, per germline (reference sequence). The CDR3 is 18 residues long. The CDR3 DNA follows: TGTGCCAGCAGCCAGACTGTAAGACAGGGGGTTAGCACAGATACGCAGTATGTT. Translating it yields CASSQTVRQGVSTDTQYV.

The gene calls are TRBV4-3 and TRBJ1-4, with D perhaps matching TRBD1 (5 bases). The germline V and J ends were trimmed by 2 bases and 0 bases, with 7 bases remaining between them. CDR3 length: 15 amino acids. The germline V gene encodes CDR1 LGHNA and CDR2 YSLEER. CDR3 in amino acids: CASSQSRATNEKLFF. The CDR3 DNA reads TGCGCCAGCAGCCAATCCAGGGCAACTAATGAAAAACTGTTTTTT.

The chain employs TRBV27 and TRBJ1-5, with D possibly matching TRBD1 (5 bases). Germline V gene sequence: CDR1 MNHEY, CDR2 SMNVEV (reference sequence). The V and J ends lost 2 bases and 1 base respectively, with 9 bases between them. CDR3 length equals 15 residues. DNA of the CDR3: TGTGCCAGCAGTTTAGGACACACGAGCAATCAGCCCCAGCATTTT. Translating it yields CASSLGHTSNQPQHF.

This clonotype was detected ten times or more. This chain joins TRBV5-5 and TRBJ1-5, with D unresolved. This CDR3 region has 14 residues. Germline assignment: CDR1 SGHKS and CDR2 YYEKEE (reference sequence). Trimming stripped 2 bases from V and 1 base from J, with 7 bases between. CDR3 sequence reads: CASSLGRSNQPQHF. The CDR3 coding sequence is TGTGCCAGCAGCTTAGGACGAAGCAATCAGCCCCAGCATTTT.

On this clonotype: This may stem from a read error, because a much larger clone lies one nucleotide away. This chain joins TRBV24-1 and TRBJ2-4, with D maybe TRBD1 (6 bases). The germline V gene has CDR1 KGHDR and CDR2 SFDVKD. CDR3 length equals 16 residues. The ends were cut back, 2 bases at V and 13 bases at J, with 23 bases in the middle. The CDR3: CATSDYRTVWGNEQYF. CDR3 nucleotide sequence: TGTGCCACCAGTGATTATAGGACAGTATGGGGCAATGAGCAGTACTTC.

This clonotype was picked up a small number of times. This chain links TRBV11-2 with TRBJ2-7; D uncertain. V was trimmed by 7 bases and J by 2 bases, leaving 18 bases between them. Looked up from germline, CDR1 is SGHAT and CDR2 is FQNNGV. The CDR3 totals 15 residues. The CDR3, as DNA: TGTGCCAGCACCTTCAGTCAGCTTGTTGCCTACGAGCAGTACTTC. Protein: CASTFSQLVAYEQYF.

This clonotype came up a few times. The CDR3 loop reads CSVSFPGLEYEQYF. The CDR3 DNA reads TGCAGCGTTTCTTTCCCCGGGTTGGAGTACGAGCAGTACTTC. The chain recombines TRBV29-1 with TRBJ2-7; the D is unclear. CDR3 length: 14 amino acids. V lost 5 bases and J lost 4, with 18 bases in between. Per germline, CDR1 SQVTM and CDR2 ANQGSEA.

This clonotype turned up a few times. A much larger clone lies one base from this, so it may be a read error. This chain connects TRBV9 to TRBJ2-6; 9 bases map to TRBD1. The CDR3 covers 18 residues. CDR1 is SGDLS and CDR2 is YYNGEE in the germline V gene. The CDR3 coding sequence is TGTGCCAGCAGCGCTTATGGGACAGGGTACACTGGGGCCAACGTCCGGACTTTC. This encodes CASSAYGTGYTGANVRTF.

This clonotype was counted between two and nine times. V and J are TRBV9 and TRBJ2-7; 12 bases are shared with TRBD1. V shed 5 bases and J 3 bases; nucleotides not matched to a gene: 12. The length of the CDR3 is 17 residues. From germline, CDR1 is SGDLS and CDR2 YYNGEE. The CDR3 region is CASSPNKGTGGYYEQYF. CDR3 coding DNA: TGTGCCAGCAGTCCAAACAAGGGGACAGGGGGCTACTACGAGCAGTACTTC.

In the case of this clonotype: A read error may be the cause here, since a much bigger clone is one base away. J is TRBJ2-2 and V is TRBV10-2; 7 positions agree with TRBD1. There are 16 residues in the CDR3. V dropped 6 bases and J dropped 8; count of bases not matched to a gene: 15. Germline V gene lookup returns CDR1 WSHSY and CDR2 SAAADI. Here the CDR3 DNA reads TGCGCCAGCAGGGCGAGCGACAGGGCCTTCGAGGGGGAGCTGTTTTTT. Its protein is CASRASDRAFEGELFF.

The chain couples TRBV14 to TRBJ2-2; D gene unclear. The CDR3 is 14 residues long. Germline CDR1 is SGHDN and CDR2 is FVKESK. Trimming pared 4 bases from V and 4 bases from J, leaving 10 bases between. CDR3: CASSPRASTGELFF. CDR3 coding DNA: TGTGCCAGCAGCCCCCGGGCATCCACCGGGGAGCTGTTTTTT.

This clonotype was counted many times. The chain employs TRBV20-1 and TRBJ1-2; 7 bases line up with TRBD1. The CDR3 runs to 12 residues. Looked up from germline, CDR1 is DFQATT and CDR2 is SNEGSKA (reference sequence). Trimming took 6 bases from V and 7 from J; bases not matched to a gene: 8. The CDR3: CSAGTAIVGYTF. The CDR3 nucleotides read TGCAGTGCCGGGACAGCGATTGTTGGCTACACCTTC.

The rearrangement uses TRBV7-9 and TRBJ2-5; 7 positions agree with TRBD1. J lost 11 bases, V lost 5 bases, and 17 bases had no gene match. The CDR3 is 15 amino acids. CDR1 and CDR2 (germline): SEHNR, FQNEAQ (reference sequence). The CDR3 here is CASSTPTGAYYKQYF. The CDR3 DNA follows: TGTGCCAGCAGCACCCCAACAGGGGCGTACTACAAGCAGTACTTC. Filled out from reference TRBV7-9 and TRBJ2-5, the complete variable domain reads DTGVSQNPRHKITKRGQNVTFRCDPISEHNRLYWYRQTLGQGPEFLTYFQNEAQLEKSRLLSDRFSAERPKGSFSTLEIQRTEQGDSAMYLCASSTPTGAYYKQYFGPGTRLLVL.

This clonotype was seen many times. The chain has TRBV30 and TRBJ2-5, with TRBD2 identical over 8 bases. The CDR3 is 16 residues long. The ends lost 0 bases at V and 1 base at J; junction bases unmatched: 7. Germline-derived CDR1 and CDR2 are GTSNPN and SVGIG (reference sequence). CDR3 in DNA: TGTGCCTGGAGTGTAGCCCTAGCGGGCTTCCAAGAGACCCAGTACTTC. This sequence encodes CAWSVALAGFQETQYF.

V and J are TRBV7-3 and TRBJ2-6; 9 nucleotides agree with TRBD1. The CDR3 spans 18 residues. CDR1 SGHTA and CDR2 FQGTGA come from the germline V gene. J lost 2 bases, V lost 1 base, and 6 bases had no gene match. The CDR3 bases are TGTGCCAGCAGCTTAAGGCTACAGGGGGCGCCTGGGGCCAACGTCCTGACTTTC. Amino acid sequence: CASSLRLQGAPGANVLTF.

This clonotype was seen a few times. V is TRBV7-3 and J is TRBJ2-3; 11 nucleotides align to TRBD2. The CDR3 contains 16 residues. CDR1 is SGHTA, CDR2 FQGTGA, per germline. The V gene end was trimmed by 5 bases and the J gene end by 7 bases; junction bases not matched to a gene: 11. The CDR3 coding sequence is TGTGCCAGCAGCCCCCTGGGGCTAGCGGGGGGTAATACGCAGTATTTT. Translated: CASSPLGLAGGNTQYF. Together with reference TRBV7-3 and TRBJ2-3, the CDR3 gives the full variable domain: GAGVSQTPSNKVTEKGKYVELRCDPISGHTALYWYRQSLGQGPEFLIYFQGTGAADDSGLPNDRFFAVRPEGSVSTLKIQRTERGDSAVYLCASSPLGLAGGNTQYFGPGTRLTVL.

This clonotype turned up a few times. The CDR3 sequence: CASSPQKDYTF. CDR3 nucleotides: TGTGCCAGCAGCCCTCAGAAAGACTACACCTTC. V usage is TRBV7-8 and J usage is TRBJ1-2; D remains unclear. Trimming removed 5 bases at V and 10 bases at J, with 11 bases between. The CDR3 is 11 residues long. The V gene's germline CDR1 is SGHVS and CDR2 FQNEAQ.

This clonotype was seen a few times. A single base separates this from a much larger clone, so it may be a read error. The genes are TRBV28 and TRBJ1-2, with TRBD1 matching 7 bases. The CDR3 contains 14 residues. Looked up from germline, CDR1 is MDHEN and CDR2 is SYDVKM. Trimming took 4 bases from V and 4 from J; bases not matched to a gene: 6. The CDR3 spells CASSSGQRTYGYTF. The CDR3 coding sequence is TGTGCCAGCAGTTCGGGACAGAGGACCTATGGCTACACCTTC.

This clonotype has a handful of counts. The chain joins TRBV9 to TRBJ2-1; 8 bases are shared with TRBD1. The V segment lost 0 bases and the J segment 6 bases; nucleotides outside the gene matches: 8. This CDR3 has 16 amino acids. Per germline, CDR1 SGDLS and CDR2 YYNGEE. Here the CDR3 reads CASSVEFRGPTNEQFF. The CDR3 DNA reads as TGTGCCAGCAGCGTAGAATTCAGGGGGCCTACCAATGAGCAGTTCTTC.